This is a list of T cell receptor beta chains from one sample in a study of CD8 T cells in Susac syndrome. TCRdb analysed the immunoSEQ multiplex PCR reads with MiXCR anew, one entry per CDR3 protein. The sample lists 150,000 to 200,000 distinct CDR3 sequences; roughly 90% were seen once. Sequenced input: CD4+ T cells from PBMCs. The origin of the receptors is a human donor with Susac syndrome. The CDR3 runs from the conserved cysteine through the conserved F or W. A D gene is named only where the DNA matches it firmly. Only part of the rows carry a size: once, few, many, or a class if the clone is expanded.

>TRBD2|TRBJ2-1|TRBV5-1|-
CASSSLAELNNEQFF
TGCGCCAGCAGCTCCCTAGCGGAGTTAAACAATGAGCAGTTCTTC
>-|TRBJ2-7|TRBV7-2|once
CASRLVGESYEQYF
TGTGCCAGCAGACTAGTCGGGGAATCCTACGAGCAGTACTTC
>TRBD1|TRBJ2-4|TRBV12-3/TRBV12-4|-
CASSPDRAVNIQYF
TGTGCCAGCAGTCCGGACAGGGCCGTAAACATTCAGTACTTC
>-|TRBJ2-7|TRBV28|-
CASSFYGRGNPYF
TGTGCCAGCAGTTTCTACGGAAGGGGTAATCCGTACTTC
>TRBD2|TRBJ2-7|TRBV12-3/TRBV12-4|-
CASSFGGAINVYEQYF
TGTGCCAGCAGTTTCGGGGGGGCAATAAACGTTTACGAGCAGTACTTC
>TRBD1|TRBJ2-4|TRBV29-1|-
CSVRRDSSAKNIQYF
TGCAGCGTCCGAAGGGACAGTTCAGCCAAAAACATTCAGTACTTC
>TRBD1|TRBJ1-1|TRBV20-1|-
CSARGGQGIFEAFF
TGCAGTGCTAGGGGAGGACAGGGGATCTTTGAAGCTTTCTTT
>-|TRBJ1-4|TRBV12-3/TRBV12-4|-
CASSLEGGDEKLFF
TGTGCCAGCAGTTTAGAAGGTGGCGATGAAAAACTGTTTTTT
>-|TRBJ1-4|TRBV29-1|-
CSVERGSSEKLFF
TGCAGCGTTGAGAGAGGGAGTAGTGAAAAACTGTTTTTT
>-|TRBJ1-6|TRBV6-5|-
CASSYQRYNSPLHF
TGTGCCAGCAGTTACCAACGGTATAATTCACCCCTCCACTTT
>-|TRBJ1-2|TRBV4-1|-
CASSRGYEGGNYGYTF
TGCGCCAGCAGCCGCGGGTACGAAGGGGGAAATTATGGCTACACCTTC
>-|TRBJ2-3|TRBV18|-
CASSPRMVDTQYF
TGTGCCAGCTCACCCCGTATGGTGGATACGCAGTATTTT
>-|TRBJ2-1|TRBV6-4|-
CASSESTGPYNEQFF
TGTGCCAGCAGTGAGTCGACAGGACCATACAATGAGCAGTTCTTC
>-|TRBJ2-3|TRBV4-1|-
CASSQGTISTDTQYF
TGCGCCAGCAGCCAAGGCACGATTAGCACAGATACGCAGTATTTT
>-|TRBJ2-7|TRBV6-2/TRBV6-3|-
CASSYSGGNYYEQYF
TGTGCCAGCAGTTACTCGGGCGGGAATTACTACGAGCAGTACTTC
>-|TRBJ1-1|TRBV19|-
CASSLQGSAFF
TGTGCCAGTAGTTTACAGGGATCGGCTTTCTTT
>-|TRBJ1-2|TRBV4-1|-
CASSHWLGGYTF
TGCGCCAGCAGCCACTGGCTGGGTGGCTACACCTTC
>-|TRBJ1-2|TRBV12-3/TRBV12-4|-
CASSFGGQFYGYTF
TGTGCCAGCAGTTTTGGAGGACAGTTCTATGGCTACACCTTC
>-|TRBJ1-5|TRBV10-3|-
CAISTGTNQPQHF
TGTGCCATCAGCACAGGAACCAATCAGCCCCAGCATTTT
>TRBD1|TRBJ2-5|TRBV6-2/TRBV6-3|-
CASRERDSQETQYF
TGTGCCAGCAGGGAACGGGACAGTCAAGAGACCCAGTACTTC
>TRBD2|TRBJ2-1|TRBV20-1|-
CSALPEVAGIVYEQFF
TGCAGTGCTCTACCTGAGGTAGCGGGAATCGTGTATGAGCAGTTCTTC
>-|TRBJ2-6|TRBV7-9|-
CASSGVPGANVLTF
TGTGCCAGCAGCGGTGTGCCTGGGGCCAACGTCCTGACTTTC
>-|TRBJ2-5|TRBV5-6|-
CASSLVRDGETQYF
TGTGCCAGCAGCTTGGTGAGGGATGGAGAGACCCAGTACTTC
>TRBD1|TRBJ2-7|TRBV20-1|-
CSLGQSYEQYF
TGCAGCTTGGGACAGTCCTACGAGCAGTACTTC
>-|TRBJ2-2|TRBV3-1|-
CASRLTDTGELFF
TGTGCCAGCAGGCTCACCGACACCGGGGAGCTGTTTTTT
>TRBD1|TRBJ1-2|TRBV27|-
CASSPRQGGYYGYTF
TGTGCCAGCAGTCCGAGACAGGGGGGGTACTATGGCTACACCTTC
>TRBD2|TRBJ2-5|TRBV11-2|-
CASSLLGLANSETQYF
TGTGCCAGCAGCTTACTAGGACTAGCAAACTCAGAGACCCAGTACTTC
>TRBD2|TRBJ2-6|TRBV20-1|once
CSARAGLAGANVLTF
TGCAGTGCTAGAGCGGGACTAGCTGGGGCCAACGTCCTGACTTTC
>-|TRBJ2-3|TRBV7-3|-
CASSSYNTDTQYF
TGTGCCAGCAGCTCCTACAACACAGATACGCAGTATTTT
>-|TRBJ1-1|TRBV18|-
CASSPTVNTEVFF
TGTGCCAGCTCACCAACAGTGAACACTGAAGTTTTCTTT
>TRBD2|TRBJ2-3|TRBV29-1|-
CSVTGGVLGSPDTQYF
TGCAGCGTTACCGGGGGGGTCCTCGGGTCCCCAGATACGCAGTATTTT
>TRBD2|TRBJ2-1|TRBV12-5|-
CASGQAGYFEQFF
TGTGCTAGTGGGCAAGCGGGATACTTTGAGCAGTTCTTC
>TRBD2|TRBJ2-1|TRBV2|-
CASSKTSGGSIYNEQFF
TGTGCCAGCAGCAAAACCAGCGGGGGGAGCATCTACAATGAGCAGTTCTTC
>TRBD2|TRBJ2-1|TRBV20-1|-
CSARGLAGRPGENEQFF
TGCAGTGCTAGAGGGCTAGCGGGCCGCCCGGGGGAAAATGAGCAGTTCTTC
>-|TRBJ2-7|TRBV19|-
CASSNLVEQYF
TGTGCCAGTAGTAACCTGGTCGAGCAGTACTTC
>-|TRBJ2-5|TRBV12-3/TRBV12-4|once
CASSLVLQLQETQYF
TGTGCCAGCAGTTTGGTGCTACAGCTACAAGAGACCCAGTACTTC
>-|TRBJ1-6|TRBV30|-
CAWSVLRTGSPLHF
TGTGCCTGGAGTGTACTTCGGACGGGTTCACCCCTCCACTTT
>-|TRBJ2-1|TRBV5-1|-
CASSLAGQGGYNEQFF
TGCGCCAGCAGCTTGGCCGGACAGGGAGGGTACAATGAGCAGTTCTTC
>-|TRBJ1-2|TRBV2|once
CAGGNNNYGYTF
TGTGCCGGCGGGAATAATAACTATGGCTACACCTTC
>-|TRBJ2-4|TRBV29-1|-
CSVAPSGGAKNIQYF
TGCAGCGTTGCCCCATCTGGGGGGGCCAAAAACATTCAGTACTTC
>-|TRBJ1-5|TRBV2|-
CASSAEHSSNQPQHF
TGTGCCAGCAGTGCAGAACATAGTAGCAATCAGCCCCAGCATTTT
>TRBD2|TRBJ2-7|TRBV29-1|-
CSVGPGLASYEQYF
TGCAGCGTGGGCCCGGGACTAGCCTCCTACGAGCAGTACTTC
>-|TRBJ2-1|TRBV12-3/TRBV12-4|-
CASSLDSNEQFF
TGTGCCAGCAGTTTGGACAGCAATGAGCAGTTCTTC
>-|TRBJ2-7|TRBV30|-
CAWSSAASYEQYF
TGTGCCTGGAGTTCGGCAGCATCCTACGAGCAGTACTTC
>TRBD1|TRBJ1-5|TRBV19|-
CASSAWTGNYQPQHF
TGTGCCAGTAGTGCCTGGACAGGGAATTATCAGCCCCAGCATTTT
>-|TRBJ1-2|TRBV28|once
CASRVDTDYGYTF
TGTGCCAGCAGGGTGGACACTGACTATGGCTACACCTTC
>-|TRBJ1-1|TRBV18|-
CASSPPEGGGISEAFF
TGTGCCAGCTCACCACCAGAGGGGGGAGGGATATCTGAAGCTTTCTTT
>TRBD2|TRBJ2-7|TRBV10-2|-
CASRASGGHEQYF
TGCGCCAGCAGGGCTAGCGGGGGGCACGAGCAGTACTTC
>TRBD2|TRBJ2-1|TRBV20-1|-
CRPGLAGGYWGHEQFF
TGCAGACCTGGACTAGCGGGAGGGTACTGGGGGCATGAGCAGTTCTTC
>TRBD1|TRBJ1-5|TRBV9|-
CASSVDGQVGQPQHF
TGTGCCAGCAGCGTAGATGGACAGGTCGGCCAGCCCCAGCATTTT
>-|TRBJ1-2|TRBV10-3|-
CAISENSGYGYTF
TGTGCCATCAGTGAGAATTCTGGCTATGGCTACACCTTC
>TRBD1|TRBJ1-4|TRBV20-1|-
CSPTQGGEKLFF
TGCAGTCCGACCCAGGGGGGTGAAAAACTGTTTTTT